The rows below give T cell receptor beta chains drawn from one sample of a study of blood T cell repertoires in COVID-19. TCRdb's table, derived via immunoSEQ multiplex PCR, lists solely in-frame clones and lacks some. The data hold roughly 430,000 clones, with about 88% observed a single time. The sequencing input was PBMCs or T cells enriched from blood (not recorded which). The source of these receptors is a woman between 18 and 30 years old who had been exposed to COVID-19. Each CDR3 is given with its conserved first and last residue. The order of the fields is CDR3 DNA, CDR3 protein, clone size, V gene, J gene, D gene. The D gene is left open where the match is weak. Only part of the rows carry a size: once, few, many, or a class if the clone is expanded.

TGCGCCAGCCAAATCAACAGGGGGAATTCACCCCTCCACTTT	CASQINRGNSPLHF	.	TRBV10-2	TRBJ1-6	TRBD1
TGTGCCAGTACTGGGACTCTAGGGGAAAAACTGTTTTTT	CASTGTLGEKLFF	.	TRBV19	TRBJ1-4	.
TGTGCCAGCAGCTTTGTACAGGGAACAGATACGCAGTATTTT	CASSFVQGTDTQYF	.	TRBV5-5	TRBJ2-3	.
TGCGCCAGCAGCGTAAACAGACAGGGAGACCATTCACCCCTCCACTTT	CASSVNRQGDHSPLHF	.	TRBV5-1	TRBJ1-6	TRBD1
TGCAGTGCCTATGGCGGCTATGGCTACACCTTC	CSAYGGYGYTF	.	TRBV20-1	TRBJ1-2	.
TGTGCCAGCAGTTTTGGGCGACAGGACTATGGCTACACCTTC	CASSFGRQDYGYTF	.	TRBV27	TRBJ1-2	.
TGCAGCGTTGAGGAGACAGGGGCGACCTACGAGCAGTACTTC	CSVEETGATYEQYF	once	TRBV29-1	TRBJ2-7	TRBD1
TGTGCCAGCAAATTGGGGGGGCAAGAGACCCAGTACTTC	CASKLGGQETQYF	.	TRBV25-1	TRBJ2-5	TRBD2
TGTGCCAGCAGTTTATTAGGACAGGGGTTGAAGACCCAGTACTTC	CASSLLGQGLKTQYF	.	TRBV27	TRBJ2-5	TRBD1
TGTGCCTGGAGTCCAGGGGTTAGCAATCAGCCCCAGCATTTT	CAWSPGVSNQPQHF	.	TRBV30	TRBJ1-5	.
TGTGCCAGCTCACGGGGACTAGCGGGAGGGCCCTACAATGAGCAGTTCTTC	CASSRGLAGGPYNEQFF	.	TRBV18	TRBJ2-1	TRBD2
TGCGCCAGCAGCCAAGCGACAGGGAGGAACAATGAGCAGTTCTTC	CASSQATGRNNEQFF	.	TRBV4-1	TRBJ2-1	.